This TCR beta chain was sequenced during a study of somatic mutations in cytotoxic T cells in rheumatoid arthritis. Assay used: immunoSEQ multiplex PCR; TCRdb lists only in-frame clones, some missing. This table has roughly 16,000 clones, 60% to 80% appearing once. The germline gives CDR1 MDHEN, CDR2 SYDVKM. This CDR3 region has 15 residues. Unmatched junction bases numbered 4, after V lost 5 bases and J lost 2 bases. The sample consisted of CD8+ T cells sorted from blood. V usage is TRBV28 and J usage is TRBJ1-4; 8 bases map to TRBD1. This clonotype was obtained from an adult with rheumatoid arthritis. CDR3 amino acids: CASSARGQTNEKLFF. In DNA, the CDR3 is TGTGCCAGCAGTGCCAGGGGGCAGACTAATGAAAAACTGTTTTTT.